A single sample is the source of the 6 T cell receptor beta chains below, sequenced in a study of blood T cell repertoires in COVID-19. This table comes from immunoSEQ multiplex PCR, and its TCRdb copy is limited to in-frame clones, with some not included. Among some 220,000 clones listed, approximately 78% were seen once. Sequencing input: peripheral blood. The receptor source for this set is a woman in her sixties or seventies with COVID-19, enrolled during active disease.

The V call is TRBV18, the J call TRBJ1-1; D is possibly TRBD1 (5 bases). The V gene lost 5 bases and the J gene lost 3 bases, with 13 bases spanning the gap. The CDR3 is made up of 14 amino acids. Germline V CDR1 and CDR2: KGHSH, LQKENI. CDR3 sequence reads: CASSSLQGDTEAFF. For the CDR3, the DNA is TGTGCCAGCTCATCCCTACAAGGGGACACTGAAGCTTTCTTT. The full variable domain, rest sourced from reference TRBV18 and TRBJ1-1, is NAGVMQNPRHLVRRRGQEARLRCSPMKGHSHVYWYRQLPEEGLKFMVYLQKENIIDESGMPKERFSAEFPKEGPSILRIQQVVRGDSAAYFCASSSLQGDTEAFFGQGTRLTVV.

V usage is TRBV29-1 and J usage is TRBJ2-5, with D possibly matching TRBD2 (5 bases). V gave up 5 bases and J gave up 2 bases, with 15 bases separating them. Germline V gene lookup returns CDR1 SQVTM and CDR2 ANQGSEA. This CDR3 comprises 14 residues. In nucleotides, the CDR3 is TGCAGCGTTCTAAGGATTACGGGGCAAGAGACCCAGTACTTC. It codes for CSVLRITGQETQYF. Variable domain in full (rest from reference TRBV29-1 and TRBJ2-5): SAVISQKPSRDICQRGTSLTIQCQVDSQVTMMFWYRQQPGQSLTLIATANQGSEATYESGFVIDKFPISRPNLTFSTLTVSNMSPEDSSIYLCSVLRITGQETQYFGPGTRLLVL.

The rearrangement uses TRBV7-8 and TRBJ2-1; TRBD1 matches 7 bases. Germline V gene data show CDR1 as SGHVS and CDR2 as FQNEAQ. V lost 3 bases and J lost 9; bases outside the gene matches: 8. CDR3 length: 14 residues. The chain's CDR3 is CASSFGQAGGEQFF. The CDR3 bases are TGTGCCAGCAGCTTTGGACAGGCTGGGGGTGAGCAGTTCTTC.

DNA of the CDR3: TGTGCCAGCAGCTTGGAGGGACAGGCCTCCATCTATGGCTACACCTTC. This sequence encodes CASSLEGQASIYGYTF. This chain connects TRBV5-8 to TRBJ1-2; 8 positions match TRBD1. The CDR3 length is 16 residues. J was trimmed by 4 bases and V by 0 bases; bases with no gene match: 8. Per the germline V gene, CDR1 is SGHTS and CDR2 is YDEGEE.

The V and J genes are TRBV5-1 and TRBJ1-2; D is possibly TRBD1 (6 bases). V gave up 0 bases and J gave up 8 bases, with 17 bases separating them. Germline loops: CDR1 SGHRS, CDR2 YFSETQ. The CDR3 length is 15 residues. CDR3 residues: CASSLAEAGGNGYTF. As DNA, the CDR3 is TGCGCCAGCAGCTTGGCCGAGGCGGGGGGCAACGGCTACACCTTC.

The chain is built from TRBV7-2 and TRBJ1-4; tentatively, D is TRBD1 (6 bases). Germline V lookup: CDR1 SGHTA, CDR2 FQGNSA. V was pared by 0 bases and J by 3 bases, with 17 bases between. The CDR3 has 18 residues. The CDR3 DNA sequence: TGTGCCAGCAGCTTAGCGACGGGGGGGCTCGCTTCTAATGAAAAACTGTTTTTT. As protein: CASSLATGGLASNEKLFF.